The 17 T cell receptor beta chains listed next were all sequenced from one sample in a study of memory CD4+ T cells and cytomegalovirus serostatus. The method was immunoSEQ multiplex PCR; TCRdb's version includes in-frame clones alone and lacks a portion of them. The sample lists approximately 61,000 clones, about three quarters occurring once. The sort gate was single viable CD3+CD4+CD8-CD45RO+ cells for memory CD4+ T cells. Specimen: memory CD4+ T cells from blood. The source is an adult in good health and CMV-seronegative. Some clones in this sample may be carry-over from other donors' samples.

The genes are TRBV10-2 and TRBJ1-6; unclear D gene. The ends were cut back, 2 bases at V and 9 bases at J, with 8 bases in the middle. The germline gives CDR1 WSHSY, CDR2 SAAADI. The CDR3 is 13 amino acids. For the CDR3, the DNA is TGCGCCAGCAGTGAGGGGGAGGGTTCACCCCTCCACTTT. Translating gives CASSEGEGSPLHF.

The chain is built from TRBV5-1 and TRBJ1-3; weak D call: TRBD1 (5 bases). In germline, CDR1 is SGHRS, CDR2 YFSETQ. This CDR3 is 15 amino acids long. With 2 bases removed from V and 8 bases from J, the gap between germline ends came to 17 bases. This CDR3 reads CASSFTLGPWDTIYF. CDR3 coding DNA: TGCGCCAGCAGCTTTACTCTGGGGCCTTGGGACACCATATATTTT.

The J gene is TRBJ1-4, the V gene TRBV5-1, with D perhaps TRBD1 (5 bases). The length of the CDR3 is 14 residues. The germline V and J ends were trimmed by 1 base and 6 bases, with 10 bases remaining between them. Germline V gene lookup returns CDR1 SGHRS and CDR2 YFSETQ. As DNA, the CDR3 is TGCGCCAGCAGCTTGCAGGGATTGGATGAAAAACTGTTTTTT. It is translated as CASSLQGLDEKLFF.

This clone showed up just a few times. The chain combines TRBV27 with TRBJ2-3; 11 bases match TRBD2. Per the germline V gene, CDR1 is MNHEY and CDR2 is SMNVEV (reference sequence). This CDR3 has 15 amino acids. V was clipped by 6 bases and J by 2 bases; unmatched bases: 4. The CDR3 DNA sequence: TGTGCCAGCAGCGGGACTAGCGGAAACACAGATACGCAGTATTTT. Translation: CASSGTSGNTDTQYF.

The chain has TRBV5-4 and TRBJ1-2; 8 bases map to TRBD1. Germline V gene sequence: CDR1 SGHNT, CDR2 YYREEE (reference sequence). The CDR3 length is 14 residues. The trim removed 4 bases at V and 3 bases at J, leaving 5 bases unmatched. DNA for the CDR3: TGTGCCAGCAGCGTCGACAGGGGCGACTATGGCTACACCTTC. Translation gives CASSVDRGDYGYTF.

The rearrangement uses TRBV15 and TRBJ2-5; tentatively, D is TRBD2 (6 bases). The CDR3 totals 18 residues. Germline V CDR1 and CDR2: LNHNV, YYDKDF (reference sequence). The V gene lost 0 bases and the J gene lost 2 bases, with 19 bases spanning the gap. DNA of the CDR3: TGTGCCACCAGCAGAGACCCCGGAGGGCGGTCAATACAAGAGACCCAGTACTTC. Its protein is CATSRDPGGRSIQETQYF.

CDR3 region: CASSLRRVQVSGNTIYF. In DNA form, the CDR3 reads TGTGCCAGCAGTTTACGGAGAGTACAGGTCTCTGGAAACACCATATATTTT. The chain links TRBV28 to TRBJ1-3; D may be TRBD1 (5 bases). V lost 2 bases and J 0 bases, leaving 14 bases between the germline ends. CDR1 is MDHEN and CDR2 is SYDVKM in the germline V gene. This CDR3 comprises 17 residues.

This chain connects TRBV5-6 to TRBJ1-2, with 8 positions matching TRBD1. V shed 2 bases, J shed 5 bases, and the junction held 2 bases outside the gene matches. The CDR3 sequence is 13 residues long. CDR1 and CDR2 from the germline V gene are SGHDT and YYEEEE. This CDR3 is CASSFGQGYGYTF. In nucleotides, the CDR3 is TGTGCCAGCAGCTTCGGACAGGGTTATGGCTACACCTTC.

The CDR3 region has the DNA TGCGCCAGCAGCCAAGAGACAGGGGGCCATGGAAACACCATATATTTT. It encodes CASSQETGGHGNTIYF. The chain couples TRBV4-3 to TRBJ1-3; 10 nucleotides line up with TRBD1. CDR3 length equals 16 residues. V shed 0 bases and J 3 bases; nucleotides not matched to a gene: 2. CDR1 is LGHNA, CDR2 YSLEER, per germline.

This clone is medium-sized (0.01 to 0.1%) by share. The chain joins TRBV7-9 to TRBJ1-5, with TRBD1 matching 10 bases. This CDR3 contains 15 residues. Germline trimming cut 1 base from V and 6 bases from J; bases unmatched to any gene: 3. From germline, CDR1 is SEHNR and CDR2 FQNEAQ (reference sequence). CDR3 sequence (DNA): TGTGCCAGCAGCTTAGAGACAGGGGGCAGTCAGCCCCAGCATTTT. Translating it yields CASSLETGGSQPQHF. Looking up the rest from reference TRBV7-9 and TRBJ1-5 gives the full variable domain: DTGVSQNPRHKITKRGQNVTFRCDPISEHNRLYWYRQTLGQGPEFLTYFQNEAQLEKSRLLSDRFSAERPKGSFSTLEIQRTEQGDSAMYLCASSLETGGSQPQHFGDGTRLSIL.

J is TRBJ2-5 and V is TRBV7-2; TRBD2 might be the D (7 bases). Trimming shortened V by 5 bases and J by 5 bases, and 15 bases separated the two germline ends. From germline, CDR1 is SGHTA and CDR2 FQGNSA. This CDR3 has 14 amino acids. This CDR3 reads CASSLGGASETQYF. For the CDR3, the DNA is TGTGCCAGCAGCCTTGGGGGGGCCAGCGAGACCCAGTACTTC.

V gene TRBV10-3 combines with J gene TRBJ2-3; the D is unclear. Trimming shortened V by 5 bases and J by 4 bases, and 7 bases separated the two germline ends. In germline, CDR1 is ENHRY, CDR2 SYGVKD. CDR3 length: 12 amino acids. The CDR3 reads CAISPGPDTQYF. CDR3 nucleotides: TGTGCCATCAGTCCAGGACCAGATACGCAGTATTTT.

The rearrangement uses TRBV6-6 and TRBJ2-4; unclear D gene. CDR3 length: 16 residues. Germline V CDR1 and CDR2: MNHNY, SVGAGI (reference sequence). The V gene lost 5 bases and the J gene lost 0 bases, with 14 bases spanning the gap. Here the CDR3 reads CASSPRAQLAKNIQYF. CDR3 DNA sequence: TGTGCCAGCAGTCCCCGGGCGCAACTAGCCAAAAACATTCAGTACTTC.

The table lists this clone with a count of one. The J gene is TRBJ2-7, the V gene TRBV27; D is undetermined. The CDR3 runs 12 residues. Looked up from germline, CDR1 is MNHEY and CDR2 is SMNVEV (reference sequence). The ends were cut back, 6 bases at V and 3 bases at J, with 9 bases in the middle. The chain's CDR3 is CASRRVGYEQYF. The CDR3 nucleotides read TGTGCCAGCAGACGGGTCGGCTACGAGCAGTACTTC.

In DNA form, the CDR3 reads TGTGCCAGCAGCCTGGGGGAAGGCAATCAGCCCCAGCATTTT. As protein: CASSLGEGNQPQHF. The chain couples TRBV11-2 to TRBJ1-5, with a tentative D call TRBD1 (5 bases). The CDR3 runs to 14 residues. Deletions cut 5 bases from V and 2 bases from J, with 10 bases between. CDR1 is SGHAT, CDR2 FQNNGV, per germline.

The rearrangement joins TRBV7-2 to TRBJ2-3; 8 bases agree with TRBD2. This CDR3 region has 15 residues. Trimming took 5 bases from V and 2 from J; bases not matched to a gene: 6. In germline, CDR1 is SGHTA, CDR2 FQGNSA. Here the CDR3 reads CASSTSGNPTDTQYF. The CDR3 DNA sequence: TGTGCCAGCAGCACTAGCGGAAACCCCACAGATACGCAGTATTTT.

The V and J genes are TRBV5-5 and TRBJ2-3; D gene unclear. The ends were cut back, 3 bases at V and 1 base at J, with 12 bases in the middle. Germline CDR1 reads SGHKS; CDR2 reads YYEKEE (reference sequence). There are 15 residues in the CDR3. The CDR3 DNA sequence: TGTGCCAGCAGCTCCCACTCGGTTGGCACAGATACGCAGTATTTT. Its translation: CASSSHSVGTDTQYF.